This T cell receptor beta chain was recorded in a study of T cell responses to AZD1222 COVID-19 vaccine. Timing groups of about 4 and about 12 weeks for second doses were pooled. With respect to this clone: The antigen is undetermined.

General observations from the study: Nearly half of spike-specific TCRs reportedly target unmutated variant regions.

Sequenced by immunoSEQ multiplex PCR; TCRdb stores in-frame clones only, minus some. The sample gives approximately 150,000 clones, 90% of which show up once; approximately 6.3% is in the top ten. V was pared by 5 bases and J by 4 bases, with 13 bases of the junction left unmatched. CDR1 is SEHNR, CDR2 FQNEAQ, per germline (reference sequence). This CDR3 has 17 residues. The TCR originated in an adult who received the AZD1222 COVID-19 vaccine. The chain has TRBV7-9 and TRBJ2-2; TRBD2 matches at 7 bases. The material sequenced was peripheral blood, taken 28 days after the second AZD1222 dose. This chain's CDR3 is CASSPQRLAKGTGELFF. CDR3 sequence (DNA): TGTGCCAGCAGCCCCCAGCGACTAGCTAAGGGCACCGGGGAGCTGTTTTTT.